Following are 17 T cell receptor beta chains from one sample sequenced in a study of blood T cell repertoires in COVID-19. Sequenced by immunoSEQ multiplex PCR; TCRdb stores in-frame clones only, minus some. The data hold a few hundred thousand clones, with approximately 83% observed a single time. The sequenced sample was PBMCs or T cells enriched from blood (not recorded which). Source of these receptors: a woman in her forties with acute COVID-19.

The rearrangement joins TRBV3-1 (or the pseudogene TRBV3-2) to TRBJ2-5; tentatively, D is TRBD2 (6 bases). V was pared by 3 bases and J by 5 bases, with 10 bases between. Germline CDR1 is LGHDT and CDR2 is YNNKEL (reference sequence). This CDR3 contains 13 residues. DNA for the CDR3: TGTGCCAGCAGCCAGGGGAGGAGGGAGACCCAGTACTTC. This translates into CASSQGRRETQYF.

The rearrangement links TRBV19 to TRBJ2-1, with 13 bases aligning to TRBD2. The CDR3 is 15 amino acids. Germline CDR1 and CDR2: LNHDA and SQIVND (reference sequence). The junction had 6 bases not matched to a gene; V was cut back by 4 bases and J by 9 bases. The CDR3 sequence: CASSTPGLAGIEQFF. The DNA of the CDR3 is TGTGCCAGTAGTACGCCGGGACTAGCGGGGATTGAGCAGTTCTTC.

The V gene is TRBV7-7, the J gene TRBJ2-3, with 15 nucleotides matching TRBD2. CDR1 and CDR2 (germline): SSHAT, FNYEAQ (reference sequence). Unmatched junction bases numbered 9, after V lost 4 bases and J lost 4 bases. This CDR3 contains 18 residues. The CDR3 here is CASSSGLAGGPRADTQYF. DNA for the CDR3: TGTGCCAGCAGCTCCGGACTAGCGGGAGGGCCTCGGGCAGATACGCAGTATTTT.

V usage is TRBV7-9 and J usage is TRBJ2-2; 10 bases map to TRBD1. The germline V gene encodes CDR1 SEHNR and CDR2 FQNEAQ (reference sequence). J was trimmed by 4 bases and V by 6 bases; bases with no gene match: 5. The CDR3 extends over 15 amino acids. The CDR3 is CASRTGTGVTGELFF. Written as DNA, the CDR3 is TGTGCCAGCAGGACCGGGACAGGGGTCACCGGGGAGCTGTTTTTT. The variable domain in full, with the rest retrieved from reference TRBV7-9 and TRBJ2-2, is DTGVSQNPRHKITKRGQNVTFRCDPISEHNRLYWYRQTLGQGPEFLTYFQNEAQLEKSRLLSDRFSAERPKGSFSTLEIQRTEQGDSAMYLCASRTGTGVTGELFFGEGSRLTVL.

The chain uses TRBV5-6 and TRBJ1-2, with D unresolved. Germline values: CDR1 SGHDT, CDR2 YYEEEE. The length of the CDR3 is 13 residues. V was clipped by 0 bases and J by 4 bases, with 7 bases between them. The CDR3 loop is CASSLGTFYGYTF. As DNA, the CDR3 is TGTGCCAGCAGCTTGGGCACATTCTATGGCTACACCTTC. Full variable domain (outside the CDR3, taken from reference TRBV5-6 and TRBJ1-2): DAGVTQSPTHLIKTRGQQVTLRCSPKSGHDTVSWYQQALGQGPQFIFQYYEEEERQRGNFPDRFSGHQFPNYSSELNVNALLLGDSALYLCASSLGTFYGYTFGSGTRLTVV.

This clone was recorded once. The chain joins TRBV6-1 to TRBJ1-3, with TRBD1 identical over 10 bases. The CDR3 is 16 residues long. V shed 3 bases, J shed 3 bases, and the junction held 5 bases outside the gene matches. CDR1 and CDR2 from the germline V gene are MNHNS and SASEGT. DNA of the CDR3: TGTGCCAGCAGTGACGGGGGACAGGGGCTTGGAAACACCATATATTTT. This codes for CASSDGGQGLGNTIYF.

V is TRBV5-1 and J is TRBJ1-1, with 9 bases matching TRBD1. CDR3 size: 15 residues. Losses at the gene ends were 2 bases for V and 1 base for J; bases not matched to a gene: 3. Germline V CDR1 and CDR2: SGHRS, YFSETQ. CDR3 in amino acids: CASSLQGAKNTEAFF. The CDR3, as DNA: TGCGCCAGCAGCTTACAGGGGGCCAAGAACACTGAAGCTTTCTTT.

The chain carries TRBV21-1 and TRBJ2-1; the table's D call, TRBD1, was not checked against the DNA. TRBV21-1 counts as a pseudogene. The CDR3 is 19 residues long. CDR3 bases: TGTGCCAGCAGCAAACCTGGGCAGGTCCCTCTCAGCTCCTACAATGAGCAGTTCTTC. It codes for CASSKPGQVPLSSYNEQFF.

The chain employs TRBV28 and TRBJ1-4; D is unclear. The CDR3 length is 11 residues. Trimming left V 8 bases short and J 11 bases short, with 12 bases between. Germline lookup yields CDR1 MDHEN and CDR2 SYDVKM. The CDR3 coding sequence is TGTGCCAGCGGCCCCCGGGAGAAACTGTTTTTT. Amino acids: CASGPREKLFF. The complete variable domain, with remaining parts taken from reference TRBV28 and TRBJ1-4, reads DVKVTQSSRYLVKRTGEKVFLECVQDMDHENMFWYRQDPGLGLRLIYFSYDVKMKEKGDIPEGYSVSREKKERFSLILESASTNQTSMYLCASGPREKLFFGSGTQLSVL.

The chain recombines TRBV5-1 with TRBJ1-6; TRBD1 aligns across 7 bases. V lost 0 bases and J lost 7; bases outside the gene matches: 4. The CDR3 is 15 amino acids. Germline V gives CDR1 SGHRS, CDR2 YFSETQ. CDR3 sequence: CASSLVGDRNSPLHF. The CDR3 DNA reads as TGCGCCAGCAGCTTGGTCGGGGACAGAAATTCACCCCTCCACTTT.

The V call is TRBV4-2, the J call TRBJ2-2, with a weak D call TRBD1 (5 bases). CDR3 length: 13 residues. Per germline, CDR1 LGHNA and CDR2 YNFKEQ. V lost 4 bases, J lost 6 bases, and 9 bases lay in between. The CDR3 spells CASSPTVAGELFF. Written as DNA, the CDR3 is TGTGCCAGCAGCCCGACAGTGGCCGGGGAGCTGTTTTTT.

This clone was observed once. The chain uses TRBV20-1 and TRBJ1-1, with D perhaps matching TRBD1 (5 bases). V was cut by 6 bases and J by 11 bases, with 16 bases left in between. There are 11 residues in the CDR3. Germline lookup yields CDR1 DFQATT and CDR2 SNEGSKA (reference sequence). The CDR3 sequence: CSAISGTRAFF. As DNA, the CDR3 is TGCAGTGCCATTTCCGGGACTAGGGCTTTCTTT.

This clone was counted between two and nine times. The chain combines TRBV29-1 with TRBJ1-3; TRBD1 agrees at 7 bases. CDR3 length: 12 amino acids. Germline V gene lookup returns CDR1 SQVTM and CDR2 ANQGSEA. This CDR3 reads CSVRGFGNTIYF. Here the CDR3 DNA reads TGCAGTGTCAGGGGGTTTGGAAACACCATATATTTT.

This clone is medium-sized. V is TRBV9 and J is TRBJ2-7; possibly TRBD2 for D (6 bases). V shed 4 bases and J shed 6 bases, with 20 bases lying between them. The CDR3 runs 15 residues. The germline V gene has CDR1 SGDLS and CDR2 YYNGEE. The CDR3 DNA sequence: TGTGCCAGCAGCCCAGGCGACGGGAGCCTTATCGAGCAGTACTTC. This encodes CASSPGDGSLIEQYF.

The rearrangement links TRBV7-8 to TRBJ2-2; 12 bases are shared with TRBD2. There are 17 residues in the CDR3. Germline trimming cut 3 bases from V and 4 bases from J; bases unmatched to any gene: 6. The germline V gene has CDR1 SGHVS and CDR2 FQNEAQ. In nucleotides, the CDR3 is TGTGCCAGCAGCTTCCGACTAGCGGGAGAGGGCACCGGGGAGCTGTTTTTT. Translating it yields CASSFRLAGEGTGELFF.

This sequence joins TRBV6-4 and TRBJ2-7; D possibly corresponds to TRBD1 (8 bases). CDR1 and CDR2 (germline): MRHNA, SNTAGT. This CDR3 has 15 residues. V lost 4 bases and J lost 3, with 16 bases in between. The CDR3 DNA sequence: TGTGCCAGCAGTGTCCCGACAGGGGAGGGCTACGAGCAGTACTTC. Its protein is CASSVPTGEGYEQYF.

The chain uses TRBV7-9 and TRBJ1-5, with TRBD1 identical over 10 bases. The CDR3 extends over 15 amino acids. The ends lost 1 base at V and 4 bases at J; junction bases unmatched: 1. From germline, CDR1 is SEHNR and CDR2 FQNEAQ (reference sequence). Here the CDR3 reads CASSLGDRGNQPQHF. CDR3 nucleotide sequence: TGTGCCAGCAGCTTAGGGGACAGGGGAAATCAGCCCCAGCATTTT.